This TCR beta chain comes out of a study of OX40 agonist ivuxolimab in advanced cancers. The table came from immunoSEQ multiplex PCR; TCRdb's copy has only in-frame clones and leaves some out. The sample has about 80,000 clones, around four fifths seen once. The V and J ends lost 5 bases and 4 bases, in that order; junction bases with no gene match: 4. Germline V gives CDR1 SGHAT, CDR2 FQNNGV. CDR3 size: 13 residues. The TCR comes from an adult with an advanced solid tumor such as melanoma, head and neck, liver or kidney cancer. The rearrangement joins TRBV11-2 to TRBJ1-2; 7 bases line up with TRBD1. The sequencing here drew on CD4+ or CD8+ T cells sorted from blood, taken in a trial of the OX40 agonist ivuxolimab. The CDR3 DNA reads as TGTGCCAGCAGCCCGACAGGGACCTATGGCTACACCTTC. Residues: CASSPTGTYGYTF. Full variable domain (remainder filled in from reference TRBV11-2 and TRBJ1-2): EAGVAQSPRYKIIEKRQSVAFWCNPISGHATLYWYQQILGQGPKLLIQFQNNGVVDDSQLPKDRFSAERLKGVDSTLKIQPAKLEDSAVYLCASSPTGTYGYTFGSGTRLTVV.